The source of this T cell receptor beta chain is a study of T cell responses to AZD1222 COVID-19 vaccine (dated by TCRdb to about 2021). Concerning the study at large: AZD1222 recipients with second doses at about 4 weeks or about 12 weeks were pooled, because spike-specific TCR depth and breadth did not differ between schedules. TCR sequencing was performed for more than 230 trial participants, of whom roughly 200 were given two doses of AZD1222 and approximately 25 were given two doses of MenACWY control vaccine. Trial participants were enrolled by age into 18-55, 56-69 and 70-plus year subgroups, with around 140, 26 and 57 TCR-sequenced participants respectively. What the study reported, not specific to this receptor: Conclusions about previously exposed vaccinees are limited, since just a handful of AZD1222 recipients were seropositive for SARS-CoV-2 at baseline. Because no day 14 peak-response samples were available, repertoires were characterized only after the peak T cell response. Participants were mostly white British and included more females than males, and it was suggested by the authors that clonal diversity may have been underestimated. A significant rise in spike-specific TCR breadth and depth was observed after two AZD1222 doses relative to day 0 and relative to MenACWY recipients. CD4 TCRs associated with the vaccine covered the entire spike protein, and the dominant responses were in regions 160-218 and 743-854. Nearly half of unique spike-specific TCRs reportedly recognized epitopes outside regions mutated in the B.1.351 and B.1.1.7 variants. In the small 56-69-year group, the increase in depth fell short of significance, most likely because of low power.

This clone was detected only a few times. Its antigen remains undetermined. No per-base quality is available; no much larger clone lies one base away. In the paper's terms, the time point label means: baseline before first vaccination. The vaccinee samples were drawn from two UK trials, COV001 and COV002, one of which was a single-blind randomized controlled phase 2/3 trial testing AZD1222 (ChAdOx1 nCoV-19) in healthy adults. Trial participant PBMC samples were collected at day 0 and day 28 after the second dose for TCRbeta chain sequencing. The CDR3 regions of human TCRbeta chains were analyzed by immunosequencing. As for the original processing: TCRs in the repertoires were compared against a reference library of SARS-CoV-2-specific TCRs that had been generated with the MIRA antigen-specificity platform. Breadth was defined as the fraction of unique TCRs that were SARS-CoV-2-associated, and depth was defined as the fraction of total T cells that were SARS-CoV-2-associated. Using the MIRA data, each spike-specific TCR was assigned both to the spike region to which the TCR was reactive and to a CD4 or CD8 class. Log10-transformed breadth and depth values were compared by one-way ANOVA with Sidak's multiple comparisons tests. TCRdb stores this immuneACCESS table with in-frame sequences only. Part of the clones is absent; in the studies checked, under half of the shortfall reflects unresolved V genes, and no reason is known for the rest. For V, J and clone size, that table is used; D and trimming come from the DNA. The sample table holds about 140,000 clones, of which around four fifths were seen once. Over 3.5% of the sample lies in the top ten.

Including cysteine and phenylalanine, the CDR3 has 14 amino acids. Solely the CDR3 DNA is kept, with 42 bases framed from the first base. As encoded in the germline V gene, CDR1 is SQVTM while CDR2 is ANQGSEA. At the junction V is shortened by 7 bases and J by 1 base; bases outside the gene matches: 10. The receptor was derived from an adult in good health. This chain is built from TRBV29-1 and TRBJ2-7; TRBD2 agrees with 7 junctional bases. The sample here was peripheral blood, taken on day 0 of AZD1222 vaccination. The nucleotide sequence reads TGCAGCGCCGGGGGGAGGGGTAGGTCCTACGAGCAGTACTTC. Translated, it reads CSAGGRGRSYEQYF.